A single sample gave rise to the 30 T cell receptor beta chains below, sequenced in a study of T cell repertoires in cytomegalovirus infection. The antigens for these receptors are not known. TCRdb ran MiXCR on the reads and lists one entry per CDR3 protein. The sample shows hundreds of thousands of distinct CDR3 sequences, roughly a third of them seen only once. Sequencing was performed on cultured PBMCs, taken from culture after CMV antigen stimulation. The receptors shown here come from a human donor in good health (CMV status not recorded). Some clones in this sample may be carry-over from other donors' samples.

This chain links TRBV7-2 with TRBJ2-3, with D uncertain. The length of the CDR3 is 15 residues. The germline gives CDR1 SGHTA, CDR2 FQGNSA. Trimming left V 3 bases short and J 5 bases short, with 15 bases between. CDR3 region: CASSLLVRAEDTQYF. CDR3 in DNA: TGTGCCAGCAGCTTGCTCGTACGTGCCGAAGATACGCAGTATTTT. Using reference TRBV7-2 and TRBJ2-3 for the parts outside the CDR3, the full variable domain is GAGVSQSPSNKVTEKGKDVELRCDPISGHTALYWYRQSLGQGLEFLIYFQGNSAPDKSGLPSDRFSAERTGGSVSTLTIQRTQQEDSAVYLCASSLLVRAEDTQYFGPGTRLTVL.

This clonotype was seen a handful of times. The genes are TRBV6-6 and TRBJ1-5; 8 positions agree with TRBD1. V was pared by 2 bases and J by 4 bases, with 4 bases of the junction left unmatched. Germline V gene data show CDR1 as MNHNY and CDR2 as SVGAGI (reference sequence). The CDR3 loop spans 15 amino acids. The CDR3 region has the DNA TGTGCCAGCAGTTACGCGGACAGGGAAAATCAGCCCCAGCATTTT. Its protein is CASSYADRENQPQHF.

In its sample, this clonotype was seen a few times. J is TRBJ2-3 and V is TRBV7-2, with D possibly being TRBD1 or TRBD2 (7 bases each). CDR1 SGHTA and CDR2 FQGNSA come from the germline V gene. Trimming pared 3 bases from V and 4 bases from J, leaving 17 bases between. The CDR3 runs to 16 residues. The CDR3 loop is CASSFSGGAGADTQYF. For the CDR3, the DNA is TGTGCCAGCAGCTTCTCAGGGGGGGCTGGGGCAGATACGCAGTATTTT.

Written as DNA, the CDR3 is TGCAGTGCTAGAGATCTTAGCGGGGGGGCGGCAGATACGCAGTATTTT. Amino acids: CSARDLSGGAADTQYF. The V gene is TRBV20-1, the J gene TRBJ2-3; 11 nucleotides agree with TRBD2. Germline V gene data show CDR1 as DFQATT and CDR2 as SNEGSKA (reference sequence). V was clipped by 0 bases and J by 4 bases; unmatched bases: 6. There are 16 residues in the CDR3.

V is TRBV27 and J is TRBJ2-1; TRBD1 or TRBD2 may be the D gene (5 bases each). The CDR3 has 15 residues. Trimming took 7 bases from V and 5 from J, leaving 18 bases between them. The germline gives CDR1 MNHEY, CDR2 SMNVEV (reference sequence). CDR3 loop: CASTLRGRDNNEQFF. The CDR3 DNA follows: TGTGCCAGCACCCTCCGGGGACGAGATAACAATGAGCAGTTCTTC.

V usage is TRBV5-6 and J usage is TRBJ2-2; D remains ambiguous. The germline gives CDR1 SGHDT, CDR2 YYEEEE. V lost 0 bases, J lost 3 bases, and 9 bases lay in between. CDR3 length: 15 amino acids. The CDR3 DNA reads as TGTGCCAGCAGCTTGGGGCCTATCTACACCGGGGAGCTGTTTTTT. Amino acids: CASSLGPIYTGELFF.

V is TRBV20-1 and J is TRBJ2-1, with 9 bases lining up with TRBD2. J was trimmed by 0 bases and V by 5 bases; bases with no gene match: 8. This CDR3 is 16 amino acids long. Germline lookup yields CDR1 DFQATT and CDR2 SNEGSKA (reference sequence). The DNA of the CDR3 is TGCAGTGCTGAAATTCCTAGCGGGGTCTCCTACAATGAGCAGTTCTTC. This encodes CSAEIPSGVSYNEQFF.

A single count supports this clonotype. The chain joins TRBV5-4 to TRBJ1-6; D is unresolved. Deletions cut 0 bases from V and 10 bases from J, with 17 bases between. CDR1 and CDR2 from the germline V gene are SGHNT and YYREEE (reference sequence). The CDR3 has 16 residues. The CDR3 coding sequence is TGTGCCAGCAGCTTGGTGGGCCGCGGAGCCGTGTCACCCCTCCACTTT. It yields the protein CASSLVGRGAVSPLHF. Complete variable domain (other parts from reference TRBV5-4 and TRBJ1-6): ETGVTQSPTHLIKTRGQQVTLRCSSQSGHNTVSWYQQALGQGPQFIFQYYREEENGRGNFPPRFSGLQFPNYSSELNVNALELDDSALYLCASSLVGRGAVSPLHFGNGTRLTVT.

V and J are TRBV20-1 and TRBJ2-3; TRBD2 matches at 16 bases. V shed 6 bases and J 5 bases; nucleotides not matched to a gene: 8. CDR1 DFQATT and CDR2 SNEGSKA come from the germline V gene (reference sequence). The CDR3 length is 16 residues. Here the CDR3 reads CSAPGTSGRAEDTQYF. In DNA, the CDR3 is TGCAGTGCCCCCGGGACTAGCGGGAGGGCCGAAGATACGCAGTATTTT.

This clonotype was seen a handful of times. This rearrangement joins TRBV7-9 to TRBJ1-1, with D possibly TRBD1 on 6 matching bases. This CDR3 is built from 13 residues. The V gene's germline CDR1 is SEHNR and CDR2 FQNEAQ (reference sequence). V lost 6 bases, J lost 5 bases, and 13 bases lay in between. The chain's CDR3 is CASSPDRFTEAFF. CDR3 DNA: TGTGCCAGCAGTCCCGACAGGTTTACTGAAGCTTTCTTT.

This chain connects TRBV29-1 to TRBJ2-3, with D hard to call. The V gene's germline CDR1 is SQVTM and CDR2 ANQGSEA. Trimming left V 5 bases short and J 1 base short, with 7 bases between. CDR3 size: 12 residues. Here the CDR3 DNA reads TGCAGCGTTCCTGCTGGCACAGATACGCAGTATTTT. Translating it yields CSVPAGTDTQYF.

The chain combines TRBV5-5 with TRBJ1-4; D not resolved. Germline CDR1 SGHKS, CDR2 YYEKEE (reference sequence). Trimming shortened V by 3 bases and J by 3 bases, and 12 bases separated the two germline ends. This CDR3 has 15 amino acids. The CDR3 is CASSYWGAANEKLFF. In nucleotides, the CDR3 is TGTGCCAGCAGCTATTGGGGAGCAGCTAATGAAAAACTGTTTTTT.

This rearrangement joins TRBV7-2 to TRBJ2-3; tentatively, D is TRBD1 (7 bases). Germline CDR1 SGHTA, CDR2 FQGNSA. This CDR3 spans 16 amino acids. Trimming left V 2 bases short and J 2 bases short, with 14 bases between. CDR3 DNA sequence: TGTGCCAGCAGCTTAAGAGTGGAGGGGGCCACAGATACGCAGTATTTT. It encodes CASSLRVEGATDTQYF.

V is TRBV6-1 and J is TRBJ2-7; TRBD2 agrees at 9 bases. Trimming cost V 6 bases and J 8 bases; bases outside gene matches: 8. The CDR3 is made up of 13 amino acids. Looked up from germline, CDR1 is MNHNS and CDR2 is SASEGT. For the CDR3, the DNA is TGTGCCAGCAGCAGTAGCGGGGGAGGCCAGCAGTACTTC. Encoded protein: CASSSSGGGQQYF.

This clonotype has only a few counts. V gene TRBV12-3 or TRBV12-4 combines with J gene TRBJ2-1; no clear D. CDR3 size: 12 residues. V was pared by 6 bases and J by 10 bases, with 13 bases between. The CDR3 spells CASSRPRAEQFF. DNA of the CDR3: TGTGCCAGCAGCCGACCCCGGGCGGAGCAGTTCTTC.

As for this clonotype: A read error may be the cause here, since a much bigger clone is one base away. V gene TRBV7-2 combines with J gene TRBJ2-5, with D unclear. Germline V gives CDR1 SGHTA, CDR2 FQGNSA. The CDR3 is 13 residues long. CDR3 in DNA: TGTGCCAGCAGCCCCGTGCTAGAAGAGACCCAGTGCTTC. This encodes CASSPVLEETQCF.

This clonotype was recorded at least ten times. As DNA, the CDR3 is TGTGCCAGCAGCCCCCGGGACTGGGGCTACACCTTC. Encoded protein: CASSPRDWGYTF. This chain links TRBV7-2 with TRBJ1-2; TRBD1 might be the D (5 bases). Germline V CDR1 and CDR2: SGHTA, FQGNSA. The CDR3 contains 12 residues. V was trimmed by 5 bases and J by 8 bases, leaving 12 bases between them. The variable domain in full, completed from reference TRBV7-2 and TRBJ1-2, reads GAGVSQSPSNKVTEKGKDVELRCDPISGHTALYWYRQSLGQGLEFLIYFQGNSAPDKSGLPSDRFSAERTGGSVSTLTIQRTQQEDSAVYLCASSPRDWGYTFGSGTRLTVV.

The chain carries TRBV6-1 and TRBJ1-1, with TRBD1 matching 8 bases. Germline trimming cut 5 bases from V and 2 bases from J; bases unmatched to any gene: 7. Germline V CDR1 and CDR2: MNHNS, SASEGT. CDR3 size: 15 residues. The CDR3 DNA follows: TGTGCCAGCAGTTCAACTGGACAGGGTAACACTGAAGCTTTCTTT. Amino acid sequence: CASSSTGQGNTEAFF.

This clonotype has ten or more counts. The chain uses TRBV7-2 and TRBJ1-1; D is unresolved. The V end lost 1 base, the J end lost 7 bases, and 10 bases lay between the germline ends. Germline V gives CDR1 SGHTA, CDR2 FQGNSA. The CDR3 runs to 13 residues. CDR3 amino acids: CASSLGRTIEAFF. CDR3 coding DNA: TGTGCCAGCAGCTTAGGACGGACGATTGAAGCTTTCTTT.

This clonotype was counted a few times. The chain uses TRBV6-1 and TRBJ1-1; D is undetermined. Trimming left V 1 base short and J 1 base short, with 13 bases between. This CDR3 has 16 amino acids. The germline V gene encodes CDR1 MNHNS and CDR2 SASEGT. The CDR3 loop is CASSEEGGLPNTEAFF. CDR3 DNA sequence: TGTGCCAGCAGTGAAGAGGGTGGGCTGCCGAACACTGAAGCTTTCTTT.

The chain combines TRBV12-3 or TRBV12-4 with TRBJ1-2, with no clear D. This CDR3 contains 15 residues. With 5 bases removed from V and 2 bases from J, the gap between germline ends came to 15 bases. In DNA form, the CDR3 reads TGTGCCAGCAGTCCATCTCCGGCGAGGAACTATGGCTACACCTTC. This gives the protein CASSPSPARNYGYTF.

This clonotype has a handful of counts. The V call is TRBV7-6, the J call TRBJ2-4, with a weak D call TRBD2 (5 bases). The CDR3 loop spans 15 amino acids. Germline loops: CDR1 SGHVS, CDR2 FNYEAQ. Trimming removed 5 bases at V and 2 bases at J, with 13 bases between. The CDR3, as DNA: TGTGCCAGCAGCCCCAAGAGGGTCCCCAAAAACATTCAGTACTTC. Translation: CASSPKRVPKNIQYF.

This chain links TRBV29-1 with TRBJ2-1; TRBD1 matches 7 bases. Germline V CDR1 and CDR2: SQVTM, ANQGSEA. The ends lost 7 bases at V and 9 bases at J; junction bases unmatched: 9. The CDR3 spans 12 residues. The CDR3 DNA is TGCAGCGGTGAGGTCACAGGGGTTGAGCAGTTCTTC. It encodes CSGEVTGVEQFF.

This clonotype has a count of ten or more. The chain employs TRBV7-9 and TRBJ2-2, with D uncertain. V dropped 5 bases and J dropped 4 bases, with 8 bases sitting between them. CDR1 is SEHNR and CDR2 is FQNEAQ in the germline V gene (reference sequence). The CDR3 loop spans 13 amino acids. The CDR3 is CASSPESTGELFF. As DNA, the CDR3 is TGTGCCAGCAGCCCGGAGAGCACCGGGGAGCTGTTTTTT. Full variable domain (missing parts from reference TRBV7-9 and TRBJ2-2): DTGVSQNPRHKITKRGQNVTFRCDPISEHNRLYWYRQTLGQGPEFLTYFQNEAQLEKSRLLSDRFSAERPKGSFSTLEIQRTEQGDSAMYLCASSPESTGELFFGEGSRLTVL.

This clonotype was observed a handful of times. The chain is built from TRBV12-3 or TRBV12-4 and TRBJ1-2; D is unresolved. The CDR3 covers 15 residues. The V end lost 4 bases, the J end lost 0 bases, and 12 bases lay between the germline ends. Here the CDR3 reads CASSSRRWANYGYTF. The CDR3 coding sequence is TGTGCCAGCAGTTCCCGACGGTGGGCTAACTATGGCTACACCTTC.

This clonotype was observed a handful of times. The chain is built from TRBV3-1 and TRBJ2-1; D is perhaps TRBD1 (6 bases). The V gene lost 8 bases and the J gene lost 7 bases, with 12 bases spanning the gap. The CDR3 loop spans 12 amino acids. Looked up from germline, CDR1 is LGHDT and CDR2 is YNNKEL (reference sequence). The CDR3, as DNA: TGTGCCAGCGGGACACGTGTGAATGAGCAGTTCTTC. Protein sequence: CASGTRVNEQFF.

The chain employs TRBV28 and TRBJ2-6, with D hard to call. CDR3 length: 16 residues. The V gene's germline CDR1 is MDHEN and CDR2 SYDVKM. Trimming cost V 2 bases and J 2 bases, with 10 bases left between them. The CDR3 DNA reads TGTGCCAGCAGTTTAGCCGGAGACCCTGGGGCCAACGTCCTGACTTTC. It encodes CASSLAGDPGANVLTF. The whole variable domain, remainder taken from reference TRBV28 and TRBJ2-6, is DVKVTQSSRYLVKRTGEKVFLECVQDMDHENMFWYRQDPGLGLRLIYFSYDVKMKEKGDIPEGYSVSREKKERFSLILESASTNQTSMYLCASSLAGDPGANVLTFGAGSRLTVL.

This clonotype was detected only a few times. V usage is TRBV11-1 and J usage is TRBJ2-5; perhaps TRBD2 as D (7 bases). This CDR3 contains 16 residues. CDR1 and CDR2 from the germline V gene are SGHAT and FQDESV (reference sequence). V lost 5 bases and J 4 bases, leaving 20 bases between the germline ends. The CDR3 sequence: CASSPSAGAGRETQYF. The CDR3 DNA follows: TGTGCCAGCAGCCCCTCCGCGGGGGCAGGGAGAGAGACCCAGTACTTC.

This clonotype was observed a handful of times. The chain links TRBV12-5 to TRBJ2-3, with TRBD2 as a possible D gene (7 bases). Germline CDR1 and CDR2: LGHNT and FRNRAP. The length of the CDR3 is 14 residues. V lost 6 bases, J lost 3 bases, and 13 bases lay in between. CDR3 residues: CASGGGVGTDTQYF. The CDR3 DNA is TGTGCTAGTGGAGGGGGGGTCGGGACAGATACGCAGTATTTT.

This clonotype showed up just a few times. The chain couples TRBV6-1 to TRBJ2-7; either TRBD1 or TRBD2 may supply D (5 bases each). This CDR3 has 12 residues. Trimming pared 8 bases from V and 3 bases from J, leaving 11 bases between. Germline CDR1 MNHNS, CDR2 SASEGT. The CDR3 sequence is CASLMGDYEQYF. CDR3 DNA: TGTGCCAGCCTGATGGGGGACTACGAGCAGTACTTC.